Many counts were recorded for the clone carrying this T cell receptor beta chain. Its antigen is currently unknown. The data originate from a study of Graves' ophthalmopathy and Graves' hyperthyroidism. Study summary: There was a collection of peripheral blood at initial diagnosis, before any treatment. Regarding the study as a whole: Blood samples also showed most expanded thyroid clonotypes exceeding 0.001 frequency.

The sequenced template was RNA, covering the TCR beta CDR3 region. RT-PCR with HTBI primers came first, then second-round multiplex PCR. TCRdb recomputed calls from the multiplex PCR reads with MiXCR, one row per CDR3 protein. The table records about 390,000 distinct CDR3 sequences, about a sixth of them present only once. This CDR3 contains 13 residues. Trimming stripped 8 bases from V and 0 bases from J, with 11 bases between. Germline CDR1 reads ENHRY; CDR2 reads SYGVKD. The sequencing sample was made of peripheral blood. This TCR was recovered from an adult woman with stable Graves' hyperthyroidism. This chain links TRBV10-3 with TRBJ2-7; a possible D gene is TRBD1 (6 bases). This CDR3 is CAIGRDNSYEQYF. The CDR3 region has the DNA TGTGCCATCGGCCGGGACAACTCCTACGAGCAGTACTTC.